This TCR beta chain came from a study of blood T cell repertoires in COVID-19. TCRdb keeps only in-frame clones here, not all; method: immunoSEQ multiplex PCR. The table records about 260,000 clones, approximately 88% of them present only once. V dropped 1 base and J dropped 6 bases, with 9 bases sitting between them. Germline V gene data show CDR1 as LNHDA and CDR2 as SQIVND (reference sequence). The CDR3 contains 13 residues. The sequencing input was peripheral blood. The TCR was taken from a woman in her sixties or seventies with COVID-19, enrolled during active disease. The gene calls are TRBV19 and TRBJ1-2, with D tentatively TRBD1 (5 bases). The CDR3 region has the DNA TGTGCCAGTAGTATAGGACAGCGAAATGGCTACACCTTC. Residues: CASSIGQRNGYTF.